A single sample gave rise to the 26 T cell receptor beta chains below, sequenced in a study of blood T cells in healthy people across ages. The use of a sample-barcoded 5' primer and a J-beta primer mix characterized a second PCR of roughly 6 to 12 cycles. TCRdb independently ran MiXCR on the 5' RACE reads; one entry per CDR3 protein. Among more than 550,000 distinct CDR3 sequences listed, about 20% were seen once. The sample was blood. All receptors come from a man between 65 and 85 years old in good health.

This clonotype was detected only a few times. The chain uses TRBV3-1 and TRBJ2-5, with 8 bases aligning to TRBD2. Germline CDR1 reads LGHDT; CDR2 reads YNNKEL (reference sequence). This CDR3 is 14 amino acids long. V was clipped by 4 bases and J by 7 bases; unmatched bases: 8. The CDR3 DNA follows: TGTGCCAGCAGCCCCTGGCGGGAGGAGAGGACCCAGTACTTC. Its protein product is CASSPWREERTQYF.

This clonotype turned up a few times. The rearrangement links TRBV7-8 to TRBJ1-2; TRBD1 aligns across 9 bases. This CDR3 has 15 residues. V lost 5 bases and J lost 7; bases outside the gene matches: 11. The V gene's germline CDR1 is SGHVS and CDR2 FQNEAQ. The CDR3 sequence: CASSLGTGSYSGYTF. CDR3 bases: TGTGCCAGCAGCCTCGGGACAGGGTCTTACTCTGGCTACACCTTC.

This chain joins TRBV2 and TRBJ1-2; the D gene is possibly TRBD1 (6 bases). CDR1 and CDR2 (germline): SNHLY, FYNNEI. Between the trimmed V and J ends, which lost 6 bases and 8 bases, there was a span of 22 bases. The CDR3 is 15 residues long. The DNA of the CDR3 is TGTGCCAGCAGGGAGGAGGCAGGGGTATACGTAGGCTACACCTTC. Translating gives CASREEAGVYVGYTF.

There are a few counts of this clonotype. V is TRBV18 and J is TRBJ2-5; D unclear. V was shortened by 3 bases and J by 4 bases, with 15 bases between the two germline ends. The CDR3 contains 15 residues. CDR1 KGHSH and CDR2 LQKENI come from the germline V gene. CDR3: CASSPSRHDGETQYF. The DNA for the CDR3 is TGTGCCAGCTCACCTTCTCGACATGACGGAGAGACCCAGTACTTC.

In its sample, this clonotype was seen a few times. The chain couples TRBV6-2 or TRBV6-3 to TRBJ1-1; D is ambiguous. In germline, CDR1 is MNHEY, CDR2 SVGEGT. Between the trimmed V and J ends, which lost 8 bases and 0 bases, there was a span of 13 bases. The CDR3 extends over 14 amino acids. The CDR3 protein is CASRGWQMNTEAFF. The CDR3 region has the DNA TGTGCCAGCCGTGGTTGGCAGATGAACACTGAAGCTTTCTTT.

On this clonotype: Mismatch with germline at one junction end may stem from a read error. Here the CDR3 reads CATSDGEAPSCNEQFF. The DNA for the CDR3 is TGTGCCACCAGTGATGGAGAGGCCCCCTCCTGCAATGAGCAGTTCTTC. The chain uses TRBV24-1 and TRBJ2-1; D not resolved. The CDR3 extends over 16 amino acids. Germline V gene sequence: CDR1 KGHDR, CDR2 SFDVKD.

The chain has TRBV11-2 and TRBJ2-5; TRBD1 or TRBD2 may be the D gene (5 bases each). The J call could be wrong; TRBJ2-7 is a better fit for the DNA end. The CDR3 sequence is 16 residues long. Germline CDR1 SGHAT, CDR2 FQNNGV. CDR3: CASSPIRRDGTYEQYF. The CDR3 bases are TGTGCCAGCAGCCCTATACGTCGGGACGGCACCTACGAGCAGTACTTC.

The rearrangement links TRBV15 to TRBJ2-7; no reliable D call. Between the trimmed V and J ends, which lost 0 bases and 0 bases, there was a span of 9 bases. The CDR3 runs to 15 residues. The germline V gene has CDR1 LNHNV and CDR2 YYDKDF (reference sequence). The CDR3 is CATSRDSTSSYEQYF. The CDR3 nucleotides read TGTGCCACCAGCAGAGACTCGACGAGCTCCTACGAGCAGTACTTC. Full variable domain (missing parts from reference TRBV15 and TRBJ2-7): DAMVIQNPRYQVTQFGKPVTLSCSQTLNHNVMYWYQQKSSQAPKLLFHYYDKDFNNEADTPDNFQSRRPNTSFCFLDIRSPGLGDTAMYLCATSRDSTSSYEQYFGPGTRLTVT.

This clonotype was counted a few times. The chain has TRBV6-2 or TRBV6-3 and TRBJ1-4, with D maybe TRBD1 (5 bases). V shed 0 bases and J shed 0 bases, with 14 bases lying between them. Germline lookup yields CDR1 MNHEY and CDR2 SVGEGT. CDR3 length: 18 residues. The CDR3: CASSYSGTNGATNEKLFF. CDR3 bases: TGTGCCAGCAGTTACTCCGGGACCAACGGCGCAACTAATGAAAAACTGTTTTTT.

The CDR3: CASSPQGAWNGYTF. CDR3 DNA: TGTGCCAGTAGCCCACAGGGGGCGTGGAATGGCTACACCTTC. This chain uses TRBV19 with TRBJ1-2, with TRBD1 matching 9 bases. The CDR3 is 14 amino acids. Trimming at V came to 6 bases and at J to 6 bases, leaving 8 bases not matched to a gene. Germline CDR1 reads LNHDA; CDR2 reads SQIVND (reference sequence).

This clonotype was observed a few times. This sequence joins TRBV5-5 and TRBJ2-6; the match to TRBD1 covers 10 bases. Germline loops: CDR1 SGHKS, CDR2 YYEKEE (reference sequence). V lost 3 bases to trimming and J lost 1 base; unmatched junction nucleotides: 7. CDR3 size: 18 residues. In nucleotides, the CDR3 is TGTGCCAGCAGCTCGAGACAGGGGGCAGAATCTGGGGCCAACGTCCTGACTTTC. Its protein is CASSSRQGAESGANVLTF.

V and J are TRBV20-1 and TRBJ1-5; possibly TRBD1 for D (5 bases). Looked up from germline, CDR1 is DFQATT and CDR2 is SNEGSKA (reference sequence). V was trimmed by 2 bases and J by 10 bases, leaving 9 bases between them. The CDR3 runs 11 residues. The CDR3 sequence is CSARQGIPQHF. In DNA, the CDR3 is TGCAGTGCTAGACAGGGAATACCCCAGCATTTT.

This chain connects TRBV14 to TRBJ1-2; the D is unclear. The CDR3 runs to 15 residues. Between the trimmed V and J ends, which lost 4 bases and 0 bases, there was a span of 12 bases. CDR1 SGHDN and CDR2 FVKESK come from the germline V gene. CDR3: CASSPGVVTNYGYTF. Here the CDR3 DNA reads TGTGCCAGCAGCCCTGGGGTCGTGACTAACTATGGCTACACCTTC.

The table lists this clonotype with a few counts. The chain couples TRBV2 to TRBJ2-7; D gene unclear. The end of the DNA aligns better with TRBJ2-1, so the J call may be wrong. CDR1 is SNHLY, CDR2 FYNNEI, per germline. The CDR3 contains 11 residues. Here the CDR3 reads CASSGQAEQFF. CDR3 coding DNA: TGTGCCAGCAGTGGACAAGCTGAGCAGTTCTTC.

This clonotype has at least ten counts. V and J are TRBV20-1 and TRBJ2-4; maybe TRBD2 (7 bases). CDR1 DFQATT and CDR2 SNEGSKA come from the germline V gene (reference sequence). The CDR3 sequence is 15 residues long. V was clipped by 5 bases and J by 6 bases, with 20 bases between them. This CDR3 is CSASWGGPSGNIQYF. The CDR3 DNA follows: TGCAGTGCTTCCTGGGGGGGCCCTTCCGGAAACATTCAGTACTTC.

V gene TRBV24-1 combines with J gene TRBJ2-5, with TRBD1 as a possible D gene (5 bases). The CDR3 is 14 amino acids. Germline values: CDR1 KGHDR, CDR2 SFDVKD. Trimming left V 3 bases short and J 4 bases short, with 11 bases between. CDR3 in amino acids: CATSDRQGRETQYF. DNA of the CDR3: TGTGCCACCAGTGATCGGCAGGGTCGAGAGACCCAGTACTTC.

The gene calls are TRBV12-3 or TRBV12-4 and TRBJ2-5; possibly TRBD1 for D (6 bases). V lost 5 bases and J 0 bases, leaving 7 bases between the germline ends. The length of the CDR3 is 13 residues. The CDR3 reads CASSGQNQETQYF. The CDR3 nucleotides read TGTGCCAGCAGTGGACAGAACCAAGAGACCCAGTACTTC.

This clonotype was counted a few times. The chain joins TRBV12-3 or TRBV12-4 to TRBJ1-2; weak D call: TRBD1 (6 bases). V was shortened by 4 bases and J by 0 bases, with 12 bases between the two germline ends. The CDR3 spans 15 residues. The CDR3 bases are TGTGCCAGCAGTTCCCTTGGACAGCCTAACTATGGCTACACCTTC. Its protein is CASSSLGQPNYGYTF.

This clonotype has just a few counts. V is TRBV5-6 and J is TRBJ1-2; the D gene is possibly TRBD1 (6 bases). The ends were cut back, 0 bases at V and 6 bases at J, with 12 bases in the middle. The CDR3 runs 14 residues. Germline V gives CDR1 SGHDT, CDR2 YYEEEE. In DNA form, the CDR3 reads TGTGCCAGCAGCTTGGTAGGGGGAGAAGATGGCTACACCTTC. It is translated as CASSLVGGEDGYTF. The full variable domain, rest sourced from reference TRBV5-6 and TRBJ1-2, is DAGVTQSPTHLIKTRGQQVTLRCSPKSGHDTVSWYQQALGQGPQFIFQYYEEEERQRGNFPDRFSGHQFPNYSSELNVNALLLGDSALYLCASSLVGGEDGYTFGSGTRLTVV.

This clonotype was counted between two and nine times. V and J are TRBV7-2 and TRBJ2-3; D call uncertain. The V gene's germline CDR1 is SGHTA and CDR2 FQGNSA. This CDR3 is 18 amino acids long. Trimming pared 1 base from V and 1 base from J, leaving 18 bases between. The CDR3 region has the DNA TGTGCCAGCAGCTTAGATTCGACTTCGGTTATGGGCACAGATACGCAGTATTTT. Translation: CASSLDSTSVMGTDTQYF.

This clonotype was detected only a few times. The rearrangement links TRBV7-2 to TRBJ1-5, with D possibly matching TRBD1 (6 bases). This CDR3 comprises 16 residues. In germline, CDR1 is SGHTA, CDR2 FQGNSA. V was clipped by 5 bases and J by 6 bases, with 20 bases between them. This chain's CDR3 is CASSARGGGFGQPQHF. The CDR3 DNA reads TGTGCCAGCAGCGCAAGGGGGGGCGGTTTCGGTCAGCCCCAGCATTTT.

This chain joins TRBV13 and TRBJ2-1, with D perhaps TRBD1 or TRBD2 (5 bases each). The V gene lost 5 bases and the J gene lost 4 bases, with 12 bases spanning the gap. Looked up from germline, CDR1 is PRHDT and CDR2 is FYEKMQ (reference sequence). This CDR3 has 14 residues. The CDR3 loop reads CASSRNGAYNEQFF. CDR3 nucleotides: TGTGCCAGCAGCAGAAACGGGGCGTACAATGAGCAGTTCTTC.

The CDR3 protein is CASSPREDGELFF. The CDR3 DNA sequence: TGTGCCAGCTCACCGAGGGAGGACGGGGAGCTGTTTTTT. The V and J genes are TRBV18 and TRBJ2-2, with D perhaps TRBD2 (6 bases). Trimming left V 3 bases short and J 7 bases short, with 9 bases between. Germline V gene data show CDR1 as KGHSH and CDR2 as LQKENI. The CDR3 contains 13 residues.

This clonotype was recorded at least ten times. The chain combines TRBV20-1 with TRBJ1-4, with D hard to call. This CDR3 region has 13 residues. V was shortened by 2 bases and J by 3 bases, with 7 bases between the two germline ends. Germline-derived CDR1 and CDR2 are DFQATT and SNEGSKA (reference sequence). The CDR3 here is CSARRDPNEKLFF. CDR3 nucleotide sequence: TGCAGTGCTAGAAGAGACCCTAATGAAAAACTGTTTTTT.

This clonotype has just a few counts. The chain carries TRBV20-1 and TRBJ1-1, with D tentatively TRBD1 (6 bases). Trimming cost V 0 bases and J 1 base, with 12 bases left between them. CDR3 size: 15 residues. The V gene's germline CDR1 is DFQATT and CDR2 SNEGSKA (reference sequence). As DNA, the CDR3 is TGCAGTGCTAGAGATCTGGGGGCTGGGAACACTGAAGCTTTCTTT. This sequence encodes CSARDLGAGNTEAFF.

This CDR3 is CASSLLTRSYNEQFF. For the CDR3, the DNA is TGTGCCAGCAGTCTCCTCACGAGGTCCTACAATGAGCAGTTCTTC. V gene TRBV6-6 combines with J gene TRBJ2-1, with D unresolved. The CDR3 extends over 15 amino acids. V was cut by 5 bases and J by 1 base, with 12 bases left in between. The V gene's germline CDR1 is MNHNY and CDR2 SVGAGI (reference sequence).